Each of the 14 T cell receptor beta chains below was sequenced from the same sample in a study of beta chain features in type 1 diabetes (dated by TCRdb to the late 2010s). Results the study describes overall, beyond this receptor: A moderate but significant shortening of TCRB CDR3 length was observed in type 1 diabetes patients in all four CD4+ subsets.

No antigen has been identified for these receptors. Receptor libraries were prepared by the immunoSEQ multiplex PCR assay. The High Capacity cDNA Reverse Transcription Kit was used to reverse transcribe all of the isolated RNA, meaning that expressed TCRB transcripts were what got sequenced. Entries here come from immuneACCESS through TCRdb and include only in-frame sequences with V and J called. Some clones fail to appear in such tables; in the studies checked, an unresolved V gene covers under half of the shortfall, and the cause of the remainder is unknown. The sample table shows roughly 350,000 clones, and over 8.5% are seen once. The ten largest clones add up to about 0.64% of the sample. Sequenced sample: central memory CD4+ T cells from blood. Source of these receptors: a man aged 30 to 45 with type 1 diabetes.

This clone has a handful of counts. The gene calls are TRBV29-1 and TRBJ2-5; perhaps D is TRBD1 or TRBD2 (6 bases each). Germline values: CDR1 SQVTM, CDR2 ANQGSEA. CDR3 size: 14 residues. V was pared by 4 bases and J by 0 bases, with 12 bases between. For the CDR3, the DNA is TGCAGCGTTGTTCGGGGGCAGGACCAAGAGACCCAGTACTTC. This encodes CSVVRGQDQETQYF.

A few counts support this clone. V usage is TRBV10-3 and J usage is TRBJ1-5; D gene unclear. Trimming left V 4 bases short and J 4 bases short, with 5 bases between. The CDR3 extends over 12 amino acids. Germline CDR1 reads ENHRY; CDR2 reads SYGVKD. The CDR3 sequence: CAISVSNQPQHF. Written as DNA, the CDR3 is TGTGCCATCAGTGTTTCTAATCAGCCCCAGCATTTT.

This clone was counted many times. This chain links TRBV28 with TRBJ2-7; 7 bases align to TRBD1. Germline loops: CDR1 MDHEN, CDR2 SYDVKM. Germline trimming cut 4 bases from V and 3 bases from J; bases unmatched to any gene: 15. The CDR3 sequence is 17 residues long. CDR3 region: CASSSLTGTGSGYEQYF. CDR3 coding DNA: TGTGCCAGCAGTTCCCTGACAGGGACCGGAAGTGGCTACGAGCAGTACTTC. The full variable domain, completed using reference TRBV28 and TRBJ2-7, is DVKVTQSSRYLVKRTGEKVFLECVQDMDHENMFWYRQDPGLGLRLIYFSYDVKMKEKGDIPEGYSVSREKKERFSLILESASTNQTSMYLCASSSLTGTGSGYEQYFGPGTRLTVT.

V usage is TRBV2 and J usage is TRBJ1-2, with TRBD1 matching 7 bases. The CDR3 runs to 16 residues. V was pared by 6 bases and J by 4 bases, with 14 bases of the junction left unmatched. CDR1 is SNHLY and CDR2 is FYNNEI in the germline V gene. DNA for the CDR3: TGTGCCAGCAGAGAGGGGACAGACCAAGGGTTCTATGGCTACACCTTC. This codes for CASREGTDQGFYGYTF. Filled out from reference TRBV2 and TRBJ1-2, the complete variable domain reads EPEVTQTPSHQVTQMGQEVILRCVPISNHLYFYWYRQILGQKVEFLVSFYNNEISEKSEIFDDQFSVERPDGSNFTLKIRSTKLEDSAMYFCASREGTDQGFYGYTFGSGTRLTVV.

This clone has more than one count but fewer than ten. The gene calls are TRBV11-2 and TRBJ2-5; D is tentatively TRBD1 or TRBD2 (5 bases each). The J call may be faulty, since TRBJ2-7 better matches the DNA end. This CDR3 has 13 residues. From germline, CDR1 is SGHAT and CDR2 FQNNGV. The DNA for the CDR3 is TGTGCCAGCAGCCGGGGCGTCACCTACGAGCAGTACTTC. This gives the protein CASSRGVTYEQYF.

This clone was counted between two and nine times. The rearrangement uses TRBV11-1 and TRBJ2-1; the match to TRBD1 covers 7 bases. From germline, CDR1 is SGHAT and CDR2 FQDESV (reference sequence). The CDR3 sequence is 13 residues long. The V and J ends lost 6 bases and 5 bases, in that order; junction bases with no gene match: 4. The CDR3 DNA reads TGTGCCAGCAGGAGAGGACAGGACAATGAGCAGTTCTTC. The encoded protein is CASRRGQDNEQFF.

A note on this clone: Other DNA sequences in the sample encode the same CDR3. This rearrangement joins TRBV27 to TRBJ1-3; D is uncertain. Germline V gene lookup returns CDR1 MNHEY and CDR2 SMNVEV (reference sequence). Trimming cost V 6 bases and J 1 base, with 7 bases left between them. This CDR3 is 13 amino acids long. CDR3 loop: CASSLASGNTIYF. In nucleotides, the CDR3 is TGTGCCAGCAGCCTCGCGTCTGGAAACACCATATATTTT.

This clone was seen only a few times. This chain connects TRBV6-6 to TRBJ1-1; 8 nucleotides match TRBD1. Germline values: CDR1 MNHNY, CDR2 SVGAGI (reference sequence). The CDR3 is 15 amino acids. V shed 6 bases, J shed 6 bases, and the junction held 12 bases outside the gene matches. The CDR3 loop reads CASSRGGSGGPEAFF. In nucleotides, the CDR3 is TGTGCCAGCAGCCGCGGCGGTTCAGGGGGCCCTGAAGCTTTCTTT.

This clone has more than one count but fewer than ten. The DNA of the CDR3 is TGTGCCAGCAGTCCCGGGGGAGGGCCGCCGGGAGAGACCCAGTACTTC. It translates to CASSPGGGPPGETQYF. V and J are TRBV28 and TRBJ2-5, with 7 positions matching TRBD2. The CDR3 is 16 residues long. Trimming cost V 5 bases and J 4 bases; bases outside gene matches: 13. From germline, CDR1 is MDHEN and CDR2 SYDVKM.

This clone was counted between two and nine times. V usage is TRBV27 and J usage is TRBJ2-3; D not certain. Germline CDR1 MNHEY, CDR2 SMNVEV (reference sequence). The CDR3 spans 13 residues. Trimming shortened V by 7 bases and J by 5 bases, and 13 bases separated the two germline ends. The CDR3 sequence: CASTISVRDTQYF. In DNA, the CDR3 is TGTGCCAGCACCATTAGTGTAAGAGATACGCAGTATTTT.

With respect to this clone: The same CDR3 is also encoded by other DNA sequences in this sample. CDR3 sequence (DNA): TGTGCCAGCAGTTTGAGGTCGGCGGCTAACTATGGCTACACCTTC. It codes for CASSLRSAANYGYTF. The V and J genes are TRBV27 and TRBJ1-2, with unresolved D. Trimming cost V 3 bases and J 0 bases, with 11 bases left between them. There are 15 residues in the CDR3. Germline V gives CDR1 MNHEY, CDR2 SMNVEV (reference sequence).

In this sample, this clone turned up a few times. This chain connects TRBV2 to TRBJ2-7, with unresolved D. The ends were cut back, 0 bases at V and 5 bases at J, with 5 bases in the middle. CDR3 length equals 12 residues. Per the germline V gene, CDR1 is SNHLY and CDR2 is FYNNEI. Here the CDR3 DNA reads TGTGCCAGCAGTGAAGCGGGTCACGAGCAGTACTTC. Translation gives CASSEAGHEQYF.

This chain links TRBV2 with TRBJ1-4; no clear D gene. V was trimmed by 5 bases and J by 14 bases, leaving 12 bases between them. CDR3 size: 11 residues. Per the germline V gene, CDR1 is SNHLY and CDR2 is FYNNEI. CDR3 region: CASSFPEHLFF. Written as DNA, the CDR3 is TGTGCCAGCAGTTTCCCGGAACATCTGTTTTTT.

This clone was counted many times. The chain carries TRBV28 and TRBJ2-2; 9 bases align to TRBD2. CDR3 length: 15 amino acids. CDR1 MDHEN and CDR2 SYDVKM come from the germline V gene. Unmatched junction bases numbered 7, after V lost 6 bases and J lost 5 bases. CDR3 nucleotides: TGTGCCAGCAGCCCTGGAGCGGGAGGAACCGGGGAGCTGTTTTTT. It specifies CASSPGAGGTGELFF. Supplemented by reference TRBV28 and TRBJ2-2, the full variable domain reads DVKVTQSSRYLVKRTGEKVFLECVQDMDHENMFWYRQDPGLGLRLIYFSYDVKMKEKGDIPEGYSVSREKKERFSLILESASTNQTSMYLCASSPGAGGTGELFFGEGSRLTVL.